The text below deals with one T cell receptor (beta chain). An end of the junction differs from the germline gene, which may be a read error. HeLa cells expressing allogeneic DPB1 restimulated the approximately 15-day-expanded CD4+ cells for 20 to 25 h. Stimulation used HeLa cells expressing transduced HLA-DPA1/DPB1, HLA-DM, invariant chain and CD80. These data come from a study of T cell repertoires and HLA-DP antigens. The overall study: CD4+ T cells were cocultured with HeLa cells expressing HLA-DP. Two male donors and one female donor spanned ages 18-to-29 through 60-to-69. Study outcomes and limitations: No separate analysis of naive versus memory CD4+ cells was done.

Germline CDR1 reads MNHNY; CDR2 reads SVGAGI (reference sequence). This CDR3 region has 12 residues. TCRdb keeps only in-frame clones here, not all; method: immunoSEQ multiplex PCR. The data show some 2,000 clones, 78% seen once. The sequenced sample consisted of CD137- CD4+ T cells from cultured PBMCs. The rearrangement links TRBV6-6 to TRBJ2-5; a weak D match, TRBD1 (5 bases). The source of this sequence is a woman aged 18 to 35 in good health and CMV-seronegative. The CDR3 reads CASSPPQASRHF. CDR3 DNA: TGTGCCAGCAGCCCTCCACAGGCGAGCAGGCACTTC.